The rows below give T cell receptor beta chains drawn from one sample of a study of blood T cell repertoires in COVID-19. The repertoire was sequenced with immunoSEQ multiplex PCR; TCRdb's copy has only in-frame clones and lacks some. The table records about 99,000 clones, around 84% of them present only once. The sequenced sample consisted of peripheral blood. These receptor sequences come from a human donor in a cohort sampled during active COVID-19. Each CDR3 is given with its conserved first and last residue. The size of a clone is reported for some rows only, either as once, few or many, or as a class for expanded clones.

j_call | v_call | clone_size | cdr3_length | cdr3_aa
TRBJ1-2 | TRBV5-6 | few | 16 | CASSYARTGRSYGYTF
TRBJ1-6 | TRBV2 | - | 15 | CASGDRSSYNSPLHF
TRBJ2-2 | TRBV18 | - | 15 | CASSPQAGNTGELFF
TRBJ1-2 | TRBV6-5 | few | 13 | CASSYEGNYGYTF
TRBJ1-5 | TRBV3-1/TRBV3-2 | - | 14 | CASSPRTGTQPQHF
TRBJ1-6 | TRBV30 | - | 14 | CAWRPRHYNSPLHF
TRBJ2-3 | TRBV5-1 | - | 16 | CASSLRSGGPTDTQYF
TRBJ1-4 | TRBV2 | - | 17 | CASSEGSGGGWGEKLFF
TRBJ1-4 | TRBV5-1 | - | 16 | CASSLETGLFNEKLFF
TRBJ1-1 | TRBV29-1 | - | 14 | CSVEDETGGTEAFF
TRBJ2-3 | TRBV4-3 | - | 17 | CASSQDGTSGGTDTQYF
TRBJ2-5 | TRBV28 | - | 12 | CASSPDGGTQYF
TRBJ2-5 | TRBV5-1 | once | 15 | CASSSAPSGQETQYF
TRBJ1-1 | TRBV12-3/TRBV12-4 | - | 13 | CASSLDRATEAFF
TRBJ1-1 | TRBV5-1 | - | 14 | CASSLVGANTEAFF
TRBJ1-1 | TRBV29-1 | - | 13 | CSVARIGVTEAFF
TRBJ1-5 | TRBV10-2 | - | 14 | CASSENTSAKPQHF
TRBJ2-7 | TRBV7-2 | - | 14 | CASSLSGISYEQYF
TRBJ2-1 | TRBV5-1 | few | 15 | CASSLAQLAGGKRFF
TRBJ1-1 | TRBV4-3 | - | 15 | CASSQVAGTGTEAFF
TRBJ2-2 | TRBV20-1 | - | 13 | CSASDKNTGELFF
TRBJ1-5 | TRBV19 | - | 16 | CASSPTGGGKGPTQHF
TRBJ2-7 | TRBV3-1/TRBV3-2 | - | 13 | CASSQDSYYEQYF
TRBJ2-7 | TRBV28 | - | 14 | CASNTRGGSYEQYF
TRBJ2-7 | TRBV19 | - | 12 | CASSSREVEQYF
TRBJ1-3 | TRBV19 | - | 20 | CASSSRGLRQGERSGNTIYF
TRBJ2-1 | TRBV2 | - | 15 | CASRGGLAGINEQFF
TRBJ1-5 | TRBV21-1 | - | 11 | CASSSNQPQHF
TRBJ2-7 | TRBV5-1 | - | 16 | CASSLGVGGLHYEQYF
TRBJ1-4 | TRBV2 | - | 15 | CASSASGATNEKLFF
TRBJ1-2 | TRBV19 | - | 15 | CASISGGARGGGYTF
TRBJ2-7 | TRBV3-1/TRBV3-2 | - | 12 | CASSLRGYEQYF
TRBJ1-4 | TRBV19 | - | 14 | CASSIGSREEKLFF
TRBJ2-1 | TRBV5-6 | - | 15 | CASSFGARGEEEQFF
TRBJ1-2 | TRBV7-3 | - | 12 | CASSSYPGGYTF
TRBJ1-2 | TRBV5-1 | - | 14 | CASSLQETMGGYTF
TRBJ1-1 | TRBV18 | - | 16 | CASSPGTGGSGTEAFF
TRBJ2-3 | TRBV9 | - | 14 | CASSVARRGGSQYF
TRBJ1-2 | TRBV19 | - | 15 | CASRGQTRGYYGYTF
TRBJ2-6 | TRBV3-1/TRBV3-2 | - | 17 | CASSHYRPGTGANVLTF
TRBJ1-2 | TRBV18 | - | 13 | CASSPDSIYGYTF
TRBJ2-3 | TRBV19 | - | 13 | CASSISERDTQYF
TRBJ1-3 | TRBV4-1 | - | 16 | CASSQDQGLGGNTIYF
TRBJ1-1 | TRBV19 | - | 13 | CASSPSVYTEAFF
TRBJ2-1 | TRBV29-1 | - | 13 | CSAQGYSYNEQFF
TRBJ1-1 | TRBV11-2 | - | 14 | CASSLRQGGAEAFF
TRBJ1-4 | TRBV7-9 | - | 14 | CASSLDSNNEKLFF